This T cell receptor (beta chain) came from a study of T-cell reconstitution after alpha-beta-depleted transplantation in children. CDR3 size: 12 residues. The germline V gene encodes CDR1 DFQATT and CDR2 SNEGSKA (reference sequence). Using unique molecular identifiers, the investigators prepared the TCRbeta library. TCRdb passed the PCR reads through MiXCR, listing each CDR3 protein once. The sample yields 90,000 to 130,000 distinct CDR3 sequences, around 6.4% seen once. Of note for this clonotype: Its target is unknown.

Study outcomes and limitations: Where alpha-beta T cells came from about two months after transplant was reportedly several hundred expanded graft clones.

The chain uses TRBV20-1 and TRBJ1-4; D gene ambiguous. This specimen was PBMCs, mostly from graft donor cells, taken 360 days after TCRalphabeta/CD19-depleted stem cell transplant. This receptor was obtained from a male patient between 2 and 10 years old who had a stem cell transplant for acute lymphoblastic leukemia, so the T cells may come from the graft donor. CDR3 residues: CSPRTEEGKLFF. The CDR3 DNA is TGCAGCCCCCGGACGGAGGAAGGAAAACTGTTTTTT.